Listed below are T cell receptor beta chains from one sample, sequenced in a study of blood T cell repertoires in COVID-19. Measured with immunoSEQ multiplex PCR; TCRdb has only the in-frame clones, and not every one. Of roughly 320,000 clones listed, approximately 90% are singletons. The sequenced material came from peripheral blood. All receptors derive from a woman aged 45-59 years with COVID-19, enrolled during active disease. Each CDR3 is given with its conserved first and last residue. Each record gives: V gene, clone size, D gene, J gene, CDR3 protein, CDR3 DNA. The D gene is left open where the match is weak. The size entry is marked missing in some rows and otherwise reads once, few, many or a size class.

v_gene: TRBV6-6; abundance: NA; d_gene: NA; j_gene: TRBJ1-2; CDR3aa: CASSYITGSHYGYTF; CDR3nt: TGTGCCAGCAGTTACATTACAGGGTCCCACTATGGCTACACCTTC
v_gene: TRBV11-2; abundance: NA; d_gene: TRBD1; j_gene: TRBJ2-7; CDR3aa: CASSRRTGGIDEQYF; CDR3nt: TGTGCCAGCAGCCGGAGGACAGGGGGCATAGACGAGCAGTACTTC
v_gene: TRBV5-4; abundance: NA; d_gene: TRBD2; j_gene: TRBJ2-5; CDR3aa: CASSSLAGEETQYF; CDR3nt: TGTGCCAGCAGCTCCCTAGCGGGAGAGGAGACCCAGTACTTC
v_gene: TRBV3-1/TRBV3-2; abundance: once; d_gene: TRBD1; j_gene: TRBJ1-3; CDR3aa: CASRDRALSGNTIYF; CDR3nt: TGTGCCAGCAGAGACAGGGCCCTCTCTGGAAACACCATATATTTT
v_gene: TRBV6-6; abundance: NA; d_gene: NA; j_gene: TRBJ2-1; CDR3aa: CASSFTRSDEQFF; CDR3nt: TGTGCCAGCAGTTTTACTCGTAGCGATGAGCAGTTCTTC
v_gene: TRBV30; abundance: NA; d_gene: NA; j_gene: TRBJ2-5; CDR3aa: CAWTPGHHQETQYF; CDR3nt: TGTGCCTGGACTCCGGGACACCACCAAGAGACCCAGTACTTC
v_gene: TRBV19; abundance: NA; d_gene: NA; j_gene: TRBJ1-1; CDR3aa: CASSGGAYTEAFF; CDR3nt: TGTGCCAGTAGCGGTGGAGCCTACACTGAAGCTTTCTTT
v_gene: TRBV19; abundance: NA; d_gene: NA; j_gene: TRBJ1-2; CDR3aa: CAAGRDPSLANYGYTF; CDR3nt: TGTGCCGCGGGGCGGGACCCCAGCTTAGCTAACTATGGCTACACCTTC
v_gene: TRBV18; abundance: NA; d_gene: TRBD1; j_gene: TRBJ1-6; CDR3aa: CASSPLQGNSPLHF; CDR3nt: TGTGCCAGCTCACCTTTACAGGGGAATTCACCCCTCCACTTT
v_gene: TRBV29-1; abundance: NA; d_gene: NA; j_gene: TRBJ2-7; CDR3aa: CSVARGLSYEQYF; CDR3nt: TGCAGCGTTGCTCGGGGTTTAAGTTACGAGCAGTACTTC
v_gene: TRBV6-5; abundance: NA; d_gene: TRBD1; j_gene: TRBJ1-2; CDR3aa: CASSPRGGVGYTF; CDR3nt: TGTGCCAGCAGCCCACGAGGGGGCGTAGGCTACACCTTC
v_gene: TRBV11-2; abundance: NA; d_gene: NA; j_gene: TRBJ1-5; CDR3aa: CASSPGRARNQPQHF; CDR3nt: TGTGCCAGCAGCCCGGGGAGGGCCCGAAATCAGCCCCAGCATTTT
v_gene: TRBV18; abundance: NA; d_gene: NA; j_gene: TRBJ2-1; CDR3aa: CASSPRRRYNEQFF; CDR3nt: TGTGCCAGCTCACCACGCAGGCGCTACAATGAGCAGTTCTTC
v_gene: TRBV5-1; abundance: NA; d_gene: TRBD1; j_gene: TRBJ2-7; CDR3aa: CASSSGGQGREQYF; CDR3nt: TGCGCCAGCAGCTCAGGAGGACAGGGCCGCGAGCAGTACTTC
v_gene: TRBV9; abundance: NA; d_gene: NA; j_gene: TRBJ2-1; CDR3aa: CASSAGTNEQFF; CDR3nt: TGTGCCAGCAGCGCGGGAACTAATGAGCAGTTCTTC
v_gene: TRBV14; abundance: NA; d_gene: NA; j_gene: TRBJ2-3; CDR3aa: CASSQMNPGLPRDTQYF; CDR3nt: TGTGCCAGCAGCCAGATGAATCCGGGACTCCCAAGGGATACGCAGTATTTT
v_gene: TRBV5-6; abundance: NA; d_gene: TRBD1; j_gene: TRBJ1-5; CDR3aa: CASSLRLTGIKNQPQHF; CDR3nt: TGTGCCAGCAGCTTGAGGCTGACAGGGATTAAAAATCAGCCCCAGCATTTT
v_gene: TRBV5-4; abundance: NA; d_gene: TRBD2; j_gene: TRBJ2-1; CDR3aa: CASSLASGSHNEQFF; CDR3nt: TGTGCCAGCAGCTTGGCTAGCGGGAGTCACAATGAGCAGTTCTTC
v_gene: TRBV3-1/TRBV3-2; abundance: NA; d_gene: NA; j_gene: TRBJ2-5; CDR3aa: CASSQEGGGVIGTQYF; CDR3nt: TGTGCCAGCAGCCAAGAAGGGGGAGGGGTGATCGGGACCCAGTACTTC
v_gene: TRBV25-1; abundance: few; d_gene: TRBD1; j_gene: TRBJ2-5; CDR3aa: CASSSTSTGSETQYF; CDR3nt: TGTGCCAGCAGTTCTACCTCGACAGGGTCGGAGACCCAGTACTTC
v_gene: TRBV6-5; abundance: NA; d_gene: TRBD1; j_gene: TRBJ2-7; CDR3aa: CASSRGQSYEQYF; CDR3nt: TGTGCCAGCAGCAGGGGACAGTCCTACGAGCAGTACTTC
v_gene: TRBV24-1; abundance: NA; d_gene: TRBD1; j_gene: TRBJ2-5; CDR3aa: CATSVPGQGSKETQYF; CDR3nt: TGTGCCACCAGTGTTCCGGGACAGGGGAGTAAGGAGACCCAGTACTTC
v_gene: TRBV24-1; abundance: NA; d_gene: NA; j_gene: TRBJ2-2; CDR3aa: CATSKIPGQNTGELFF; CDR3nt: TGTGCCACCAGTAAGATACCGGGACAGAACACCGGGGAGCTGTTTTTT
v_gene: TRBV10-1; abundance: NA; d_gene: TRBD2; j_gene: TRBJ2-3; CDR3aa: CASSGTSGGTDTQYF; CDR3nt: TGCGCCAGCAGTGGGACTAGCGGGGGCACAGATACGCAGTATTTT
v_gene: TRBV30; abundance: NA; d_gene: NA; j_gene: TRBJ1-4; CDR3aa: CAWSVDSATNEKLFF; CDR3nt: TGTGCCTGGAGCGTAGACTCTGCAACTAATGAAAAACTGTTTTTT
v_gene: TRBV11-3; abundance: NA; d_gene: TRBD2; j_gene: TRBJ2-1; CDR3aa: CASSFLSGSVDEQFF; CDR3nt: TGTGCCAGCAGCTTCCTTAGCGGGAGCGTCGATGAGCAGTTCTTC
v_gene: TRBV7-3; abundance: NA; d_gene: TRBD1; j_gene: TRBJ1-2; CDR3aa: CASSHTRQGSSNYGYTF; CDR3nt: TGTGCCAGCAGCCATACGAGACAGGGGTCTTCTAACTATGGCTACACCTTC
v_gene: TRBV19; abundance: NA; d_gene: TRBD1; j_gene: TRBJ2-7; CDR3aa: CASTDSGGPPYEQYF; CDR3nt: TGTGCCAGTACCGACTCAGGGGGCCCACCCTACGAGCAGTACTTC
v_gene: TRBV21-1; abundance: few; d_gene: NA; j_gene: TRBJ1-5; CDR3aa: CASSMPRDRQGGNQPQHF; CDR3nt: TGTGCCAGCAGCATGCCCCGGGACAGGCAAGGTGGCAATCAGCCCCAGCATTTT
v_gene: TRBV7-3; abundance: NA; d_gene: TRBD1; j_gene: TRBJ1-2; CDR3aa: CASAPGQPYGYTF; CDR3nt: TGTGCCAGTGCTCCGGGACAGCCCTATGGCTACACCTTC
v_gene: TRBV5-4; abundance: NA; d_gene: TRBD1; j_gene: TRBJ1-3; CDR3aa: CASSRATGGAGNTIYF; CDR3nt: TGTGCCAGCAGCCGGGCCACAGGGGGTGCTGGAAACACCATATATTTT
v_gene: TRBV5-1; abundance: NA; d_gene: TRBD2; j_gene: TRBJ2-5; CDR3aa: CASSSLQETSGRQYF; CDR3nt: TGCGCCAGCAGCTCACTACAAGAGACTAGCGGGAGGCAGTACTTC
v_gene: TRBV19; abundance: once; d_gene: TRBD2; j_gene: TRBJ2-4; CDR3aa: CASRLTTPGLAGGSAKNIQYF; CDR3nt: TGTGCCAGTCGCCTTACAACACCGGGACTAGCGGGAGGGTCAGCCAAAAACATTCAGTACTTC
v_gene: TRBV28; abundance: NA; d_gene: TRBD1; j_gene: TRBJ1-1; CDR3aa: CASSPGGRGRDKAEAFF; CDR3nt: TGTGCCAGCAGCCCCGGCGGCAGGGGGCGCGATAAGGCTGAAGCTTTCTTT
v_gene: TRBV5-1; abundance: once; d_gene: TRBD2; j_gene: TRBJ2-2; CDR3aa: CASSLVASGFTGELFF; CDR3nt: TGCGCCAGCAGCTTGGTGGCTAGCGGGTTTACCGGGGAGCTGTTTTTT
v_gene: TRBV4-1; abundance: once; d_gene: NA; j_gene: TRBJ2-1; CDR3aa: CASSQDISGYNEQFF; CDR3nt: TGCGCCAGCAGCCAAGATATCTCAGGGTACAATGAGCAGTTCTTC
v_gene: TRBV5-1; abundance: NA; d_gene: NA; j_gene: TRBJ1-4; CDR3aa: CASSSDRTNEKLFF; CDR3nt: TGCGCCAGCAGTTCTGACAGGACTAATGAAAAACTGTTTTTT
v_gene: TRBV5-4; abundance: NA; d_gene: TRBD2; j_gene: TRBJ2-3; CDR3aa: CASILAGASDTQYF; CDR3nt: TGTGCCAGCATACTAGCGGGGGCCTCAGATACGCAGTATTTT
v_gene: TRBV7-9; abundance: NA; d_gene: NA; j_gene: TRBJ1-4; CDR3aa: CASSPGGPNNEKLFF; CDR3nt: TGTGCCAGCAGCCCGGGGGGGCCCAATAATGAAAAACTGTTTTTT
v_gene: TRBV10-3; abundance: NA; d_gene: NA; j_gene: TRBJ1-2; CDR3aa: CAISEGGDYGYTF; CDR3nt: TGTGCCATCAGTGAAGGGGGTGACTATGGCTACACCTTC
v_gene: TRBV6-4; abundance: NA; d_gene: TRBD1; j_gene: TRBJ1-5; CDR3aa: CASSSGTGDSQPQHF; CDR3nt: TGTGCCAGCAGTTCCGGGACAGGAGATTCTCAGCCCCAGCATTTT
v_gene: TRBV5-8; abundance: once; d_gene: TRBD2; j_gene: TRBJ2-1; CDR3aa: CASSLGLAGAVGEQFF; CDR3nt: TGTGCCAGCAGCTTGGGGCTAGCGGGAGCGGTTGGTGAGCAGTTCTTC
v_gene: TRBV5-4; abundance: NA; d_gene: NA; j_gene: TRBJ2-6; CDR3aa: CASSLAPRQAGANVLTF; CDR3nt: TGTGCCAGCAGCTTGGCGCCCCGCCAGGCGGGGGCCAACGTCCTGACTTTC
v_gene: TRBV10-1; abundance: once; d_gene: TRBD1; j_gene: TRBJ2-7; CDR3aa: CASRDRGTDEQYF; CDR3nt: TGCGCCAGCAGGGACAGGGGGACCGACGAGCAGTACTTC
v_gene: TRBV4-1; abundance: NA; d_gene: NA; j_gene: TRBJ2-7; CDR3aa: CASSPLAGYSYEQYF; CDR3nt: TGCGCCAGCAGCCCTTTGGCGGGATACTCCTACGAGCAGTACTTC